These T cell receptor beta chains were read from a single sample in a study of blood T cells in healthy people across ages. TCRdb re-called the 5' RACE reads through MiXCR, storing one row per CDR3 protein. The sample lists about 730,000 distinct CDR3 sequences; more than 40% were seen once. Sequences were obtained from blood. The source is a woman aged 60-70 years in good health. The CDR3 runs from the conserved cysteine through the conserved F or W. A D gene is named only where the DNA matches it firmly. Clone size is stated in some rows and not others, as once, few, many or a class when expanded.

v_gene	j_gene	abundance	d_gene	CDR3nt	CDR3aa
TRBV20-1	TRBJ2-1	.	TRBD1	TGCAGTGCTGCTGACAGGGGGCATTCCCACAATGAGCAGTTCTTC	CSAADRGHSHNEQFF
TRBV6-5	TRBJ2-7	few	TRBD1	TGTGCCAGCAGTTACGAGGGGGCAGCAGGTTCATACGAGCAGTACTTC	CASSYEGAAGSYEQYF
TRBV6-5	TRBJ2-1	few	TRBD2	TGTGCCAGCACGCAAGTCACGGGAGGGCCATATGGTAATGAGCAGTTCTTC	CASTQVTGGPYGNEQFF
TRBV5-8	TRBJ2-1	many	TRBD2	TGTGCCAGCTATCTCCCCCGGAATAGCGGGGGCTACAATGAGCAGTTCTTC	CASYLPRNSGGYNEQFF
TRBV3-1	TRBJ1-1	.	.	TGCGCCAGCAGCCAAGATGTCGGGCAGCCGAACACTGAAGCTTTCTTT	CASSQDVGQPNTEAFF
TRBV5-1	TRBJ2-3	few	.	TGCGCCAGCAGCTTGGACAGGCGCACAGATACGCAGTATTTT	CASSLDRRTDTQYF
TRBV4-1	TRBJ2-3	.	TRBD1	TGCGCCAGCAGCCAAGCCGGGACAGGGTATGCAGATACGCAGTATTTT	CASSQAGTGYADTQYF
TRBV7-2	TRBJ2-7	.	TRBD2	TGTGCCAGCAGCTTATCTGGGACTAGCGGGAGCTACGAGCAGTACTTC	CASSLSGTSGSYEQYF
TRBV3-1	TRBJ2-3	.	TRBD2	TGTGCCAGCAGCCTCAGCGGGGAACCATCCACAGATACGCAGTATTTT	CASSLSGEPSTDTQYF
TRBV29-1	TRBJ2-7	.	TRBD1	TGCAGCGTTGAAACCGGACAGGTTGTGGATGAGCAGTACTTC	CSVETGQVVDEQYF
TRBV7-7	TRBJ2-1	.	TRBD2	TGTGCTAGCAGCCCAAGCGGGAGAGTGGCCAATGAGCAGTTCTTC	CASSPSGRVANEQFF
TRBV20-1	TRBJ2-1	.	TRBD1	TGCAGTGCTAGATCAAATACCGGGACAGGGGGCCTCTACAATGAGCAGTTCTTC	CSARSNTGTGGLYNEQFF
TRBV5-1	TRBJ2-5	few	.	TGCGCCAGCAAGTCTCAAGAGACCCAGTACTTC	CASKSQETQYF
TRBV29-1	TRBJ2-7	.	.	TGCAGCGTTGAAACAGCGGACTACGAGCAGTACTTC	CSVETADYEQYF